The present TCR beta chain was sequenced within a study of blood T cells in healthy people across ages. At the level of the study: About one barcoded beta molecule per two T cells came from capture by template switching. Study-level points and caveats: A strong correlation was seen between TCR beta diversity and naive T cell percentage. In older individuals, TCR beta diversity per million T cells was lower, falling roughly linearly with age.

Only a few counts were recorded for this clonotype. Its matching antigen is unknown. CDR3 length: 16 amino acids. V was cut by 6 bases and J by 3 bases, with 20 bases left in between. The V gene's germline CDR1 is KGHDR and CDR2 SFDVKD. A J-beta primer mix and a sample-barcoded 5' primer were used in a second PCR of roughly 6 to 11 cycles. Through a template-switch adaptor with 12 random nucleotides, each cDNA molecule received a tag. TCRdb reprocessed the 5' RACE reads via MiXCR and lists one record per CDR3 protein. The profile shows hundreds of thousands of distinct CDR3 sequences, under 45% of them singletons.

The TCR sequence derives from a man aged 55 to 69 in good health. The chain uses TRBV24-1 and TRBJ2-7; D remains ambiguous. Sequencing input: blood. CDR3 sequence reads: CATSSGANTVSYEQYF. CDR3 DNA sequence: TGTGCCACCAGTTCCGGTGCAAATACAGTCAGCTACGAGCAGTACTTC.